The clone carrying this T cell receptor (beta chain) has a handful of counts. This specimen belongs to a study of T cells in tuberculosis. Cells were sorted from thawed PBMC rested overnight and stained with GMM-loaded CD1B tetramer, viability dye and anti-CD3. The lipid loaded on the CD1B tetramers was C32 glucose monomycolate from Rhodococcus equi. Germline V gene sequence: CDR1 MNHEY, CDR2 SVGAGI. The CDR3 length is 14 residues. The V and J ends lost 2 bases and 1 base respectively, with 9 bases between them. Produced via immunoSEQ multiplex PCR; TCRdb's table is partial and in-frame only. Of around 50,000 clones listed, roughly 87% were seen once; the top ten hold 20% to 25%.

What was sequenced was CD1b-GMM tetramer-negative cells sorted from PBMCs. This TCR was sampled from an adult woman with latent tuberculosis. The chain employs TRBV6-5 and TRBJ2-7, with D possibly TRBD2 on 6 matching bases. CDR3 region: CASSYGTDSYEQYF. CDR3 bases: TGTGCCAGCAGTTACGGGACTGATTCCTACGAGCAGTACTTC.